These T cell receptor beta chains were read from a single sample in a study of Ad26.COV2.S vaccination and SARS-CoV-2 variants. The protocol was immunoSEQ multiplex PCR, while the TCRdb copy is restricted to in-frame clones and leaves out a portion. Among some 500,000 clones listed, roughly 89% were seen once. Sequencing used peripheral blood, obtained in a trial of Ad26.COV2.S vaccine versus placebo. All receptors derive from a person between 18 and 65 years old who received the Ad26.COV2.S COVID-19 vaccine or a placebo. Each CDR3 is given with its conserved first and last residue. The D gene is left open where the match is weak. Clone size is stated in some rows and not others, as once, few, many or a class when expanded.

d_gene	v_gene	len	abundance	j_gene	CDR3aa	CDR3nt
.	TRBV7-2	15	.	TRBJ1-1	CASSLVGAGRTEAFF	TGTGCCAGCAGCTTAGTAGGGGCAGGGCGCACTGAAGCTTTCTTT
.	TRBV21-1	18	.	TRBJ2-3	CASSTGTSGKKNTDTQYF	TGTGCCAGCAGCACCGGGACTAGCGGGAAAAAAAACACAGATACGCAGTATTTT
.	TRBV7-2	14	.	TRBJ2-5	CASTPSLWQETQYF	TGTGCCAGCACCCCTAGCCTTTGGCAAGAGACCCAGTACTTC
.	TRBV5-1	14	.	TRBJ1-1	CASSLETVNTEAFF	TGCGCCAGCAGCTTGGAGACGGTGAACACTGAAGCTTTCTTT
TRBD2	TRBV29-1	14	.	TRBJ2-5	CSVDLAGGGETQYF	TGCAGCGTTGACCTTGCGGGAGGTGGGGAGACCCAGTACTTC
.	TRBV5-1	15	.	TRBJ1-4	CACGDPGATNEKLFF	TGCGCCTGCGGGGATCCGGGGGCAACTAATGAAAAACTGTTTTTT
.	TRBV13	14	.	TRBJ1-4	CASRHQGLGEKLFF	TGTGCCAGCAGACATCAGGGGTTAGGAGAAAAACTGTTTTTT
TRBD2	TRBV19	14	.	TRBJ2-1	CASRLAVSYNEQFF	TGTGCCAGTAGGCTAGCGGTATCCTACAATGAGCAGTTCTTC
.	TRBV18	14	once	TRBJ2-3	CASSPSPSTDTQYF	TGTGCCAGCTCACCATCCCCTAGCACAGATACGCAGTATTTT
.	TRBV10-3	14	once	TRBJ1-6	CAISERLGDSPLHF	TGTGCCATCAGTGAACGGCTCGGGGATTCACCCCTCCACTTT
.	TRBV6-5	11	.	TRBJ1-2	CASSRGYGYTF	TGTGCCAGCAGCCGCGGCTATGGCTACACCTTC
.	TRBV19	15	.	TRBJ2-5	CASKPQEGGQETQYF	TGTGCCAGTAAACCTCAGGAGGGCGGGCAAGAGACCCAGTACTTC
.	TRBV28	16	once	TRBJ1-4	CASSFLQAATNEKLFF	TGTGCCAGCAGTTTTCTCCAGGCTGCAACTAATGAAAAACTGTTTTTT
.	TRBV7-3	12	.	TRBJ2-1	CASSAGYDEQFF	TGTGCCAGCAGCGCAGGGTACGATGAGCAGTTCTTC
.	TRBV7-9	16	.	TRBJ2-2	CASSPLYGAATGELFF	TGTGCCAGCAGCCCTCTGTATGGGGCTGCGACCGGGGAGCTGTTTTTT